This TCR beta chain was identified during a study of cytomegalovirus exposure and HLA in healthy donors. Notes on the study in general: Cytomegalovirus-associated TCR beta chains were listed, numbering 150 to 200.

V was clipped by 0 bases and J by 5 bases, with 14 bases between them. The CDR3 sequence is 16 residues long. Per germline, CDR1 WNHNN and CDR2 SYGVQD (reference sequence). Points on this clone: Its specificity is not known.

The study ran its PCR with 60 Vbeta and 13 Jbeta primers. Only in-frame clones appear in the TCRdb table, and some are missing; sequencing was by immunoSEQ multiplex PCR. The sample lists 130,000 to 150,000 clones, around 77% occurring once. V and J are TRBV10-1 and TRBJ2-1; weak D call: TRBD1 (5 bases). This receptor was taken from a woman between 45 and 65 years old in good health and CMV-seronegative. The sequenced material came from PBMCs. CDR3 in amino acids: CASSESGRVTHNEQFF. CDR3 in DNA: TGCGCCAGCAGTGAGTCTGGCAGGGTTACACACAATGAGCAGTTCTTC.